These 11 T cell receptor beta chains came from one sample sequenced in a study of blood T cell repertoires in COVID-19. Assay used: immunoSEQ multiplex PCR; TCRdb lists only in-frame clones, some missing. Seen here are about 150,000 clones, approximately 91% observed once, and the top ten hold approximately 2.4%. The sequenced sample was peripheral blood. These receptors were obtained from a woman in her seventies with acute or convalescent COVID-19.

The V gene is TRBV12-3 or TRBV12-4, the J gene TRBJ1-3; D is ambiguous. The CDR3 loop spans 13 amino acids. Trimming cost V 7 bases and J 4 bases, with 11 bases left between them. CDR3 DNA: TGTGCCAGCACCCGACAATTGGGAAACACCATATATTTT. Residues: CASTRQLGNTIYF.

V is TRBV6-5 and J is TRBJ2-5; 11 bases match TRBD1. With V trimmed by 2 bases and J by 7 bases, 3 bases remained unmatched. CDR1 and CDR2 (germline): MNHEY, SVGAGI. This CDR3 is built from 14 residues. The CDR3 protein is CASSYGQGAGTQYF. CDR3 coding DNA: TGTGCCAGCAGTTACGGACAGGGGGCCGGGACCCAGTACTTC.

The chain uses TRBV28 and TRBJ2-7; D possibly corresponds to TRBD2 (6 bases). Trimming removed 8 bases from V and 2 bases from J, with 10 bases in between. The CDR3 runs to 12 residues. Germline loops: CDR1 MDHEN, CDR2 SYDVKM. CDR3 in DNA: TGTGCCAGCTGCGGGGAACCCTACGAGCAGTACTTC. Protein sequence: CASCGEPYEQYF. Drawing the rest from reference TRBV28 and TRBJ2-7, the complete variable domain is DVKVTQSSRYLVKRTGEKVFLECVQDMDHENMFWYRQDPGLGLRLIYFSYDVKMKEKGDIPEGYSVSREKKERFSLILESASTNQTSMYLCASCGEPYEQYFGPGTRLTVT.

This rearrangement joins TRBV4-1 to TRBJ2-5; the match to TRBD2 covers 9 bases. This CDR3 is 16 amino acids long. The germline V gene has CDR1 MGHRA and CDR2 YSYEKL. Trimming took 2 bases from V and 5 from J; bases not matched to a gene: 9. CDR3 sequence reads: CASSQSAGGLRETQYF. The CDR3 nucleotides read TGCGCCAGCAGCCAATCCGCGGGGGGGCTTCGGGAGACCCAGTACTTC.

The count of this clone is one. Written as DNA, the CDR3 is TGTGCCAGCAGCTTGGCCCACGCAATACAGGGGACAGGGGTAGGTCAGCCCCAGCATTTT. Encoded protein: CASSLAHAIQGTGVGQPQHF. The chain has TRBV5-5 and TRBJ1-5; 10 nucleotides agree with TRBD1. Germline-derived CDR1 and CDR2 are SGHKS and YYEKEE (reference sequence). The CDR3 sequence is 20 residues long. Germline trimming cut 0 bases from V and 6 bases from J; bases unmatched to any gene: 18. The full variable domain, its missing parts supplied by reference TRBV5-5 and TRBJ1-5, is DAGVTQSPTHLIKTRGQQVTLRCSPISGHKSVSWYQQVLGQGPQFIFQYYEKEERGRGNFPDRFSARQFPNYSSELNVNALLLGDSALYLCASSLAHAIQGTGVGQPQHFGDGTRLSIL.

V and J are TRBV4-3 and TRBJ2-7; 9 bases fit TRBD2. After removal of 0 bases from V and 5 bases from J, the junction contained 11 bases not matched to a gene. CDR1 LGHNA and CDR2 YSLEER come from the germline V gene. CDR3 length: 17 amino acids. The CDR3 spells CASSQDSLAGNLNEQYF. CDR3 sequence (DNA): TGCGCCAGCAGCCAAGATTCCCTAGCGGGGAATCTCAACGAGCAGTACTTC.

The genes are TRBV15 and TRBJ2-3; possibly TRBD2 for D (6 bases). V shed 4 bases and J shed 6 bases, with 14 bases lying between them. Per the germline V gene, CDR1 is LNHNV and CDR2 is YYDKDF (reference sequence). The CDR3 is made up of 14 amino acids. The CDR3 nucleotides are TGTGCCACCAGCACAGCGGGCTACTTTGATACGCAGTATTTT. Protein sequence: CATSTAGYFDTQYF.

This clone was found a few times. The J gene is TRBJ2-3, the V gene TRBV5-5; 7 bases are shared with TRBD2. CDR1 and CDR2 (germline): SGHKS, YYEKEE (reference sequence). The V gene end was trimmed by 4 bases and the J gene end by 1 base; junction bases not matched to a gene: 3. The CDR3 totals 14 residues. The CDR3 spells CASSHSGRTDTQYF. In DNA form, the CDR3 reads TGTGCCAGCAGCCATAGCGGGCGCACAGATACGCAGTATTTT. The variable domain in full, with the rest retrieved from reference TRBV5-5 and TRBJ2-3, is DAGVTQSPTHLIKTRGQQVTLRCSPISGHKSVSWYQQVLGQGPQFIFQYYEKEERGRGNFPDRFSARQFPNYSSELNVNALLLGDSALYLCASSHSGRTDTQYFGPGTRLTVL.

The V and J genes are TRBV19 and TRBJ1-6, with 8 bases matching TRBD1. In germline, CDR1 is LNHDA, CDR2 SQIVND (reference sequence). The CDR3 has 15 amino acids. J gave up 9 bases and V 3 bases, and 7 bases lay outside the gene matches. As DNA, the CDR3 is TGTGCCAGTAGTATCGGACAGGGATCAGGTTCACCCCTCCACTTT. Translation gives CASSIGQGSGSPLHF. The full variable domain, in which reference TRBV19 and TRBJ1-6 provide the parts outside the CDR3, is DGGITQSPKYLFRKEGQNVTLSCEQNLNHDAMYWYRQDPGQGLRLIYYSQIVNDFQKGDIAEGYSVSREKKESFPLTVTSAQKNPTAFYLCASSIGQGSGSPLHFGNGTRLTVT.

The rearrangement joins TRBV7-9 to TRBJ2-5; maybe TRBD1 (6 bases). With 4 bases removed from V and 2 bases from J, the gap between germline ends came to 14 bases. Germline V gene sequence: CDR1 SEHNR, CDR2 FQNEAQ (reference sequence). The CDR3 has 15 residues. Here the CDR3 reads CASSSLPQGQETQYF. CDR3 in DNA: TGTGCCAGCAGCTCATTACCTCAGGGGCAAGAGACCCAGTACTTC. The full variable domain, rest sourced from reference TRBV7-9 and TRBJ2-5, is DTGVSQNPRHKITKRGQNVTFRCDPISEHNRLYWYRQTLGQGPEFLTYFQNEAQLEKSRLLSDRFSAERPKGSFSTLEIQRTEQGDSAMYLCASSSLPQGQETQYFGPGTRLLVL.

The CDR3 nucleotides read TGTGCCAGCAGCTCGGGACAGGGGAAGAACACTGAAGCTTTCTTT. Translation: CASSSGQGKNTEAFF. This chain links TRBV5-5 with TRBJ1-1, with 10 bases fitting TRBD1. The V gene's germline CDR1 is SGHKS and CDR2 YYEKEE (reference sequence). The length of the CDR3 is 15 residues. The V gene end was trimmed by 3 bases and the J gene end by 1 base; junction bases not matched to a gene: 3.